This TCR beta chain was sequenced for a study of blood T cell repertoires in COVID-19. Authors' data handling: Estimation of nucleated cell counts was performed using reference gene primer amplification. Sequencing was performed with immunoSEQ multiplex PCR; in TCRdb, only in-frame clones are kept and a portion is missing. V and J calls plus clone size are reproduced from that table; the DNA served to infer D and trimming. The data contain around 400,000 clones, approximately 89% of them singletons. The CDR3 runs to 13 residues. With 3 bases removed from V and 10 bases from J, the gap between germline ends came to 10 bases. Per germline, CDR1 KGHSH and CDR2 LQKENI.

The V gene is TRBV18, the J gene TRBJ1-6; D gene ambiguous. The sample comprised PBMCs or T cells enriched from blood (not recorded which). This TCR was recovered from a woman aged 25 to 39 who had recovered from COVID-19. CDR3 nucleotides: TGTGCCAGCTCACCTCTGGAGCCCTCACCCCTCCACTTT. This encodes CASSPLEPSPLHF.